The source of this T cell receptor (beta chain) is a study of graft-versus-host responses after intestinal transplantation (dated by TCRdb to the early 2020s). Some background on the complete study: The transplants that recipients got were multivisceral, liver-intestinal, or isolated intestinal. Every recipient was given anti-thymocyte globulin induction, then maintenance tacrolimus and steroids for around three years. After intestinal transplantation, graft-versus-host and host-versus-graft alloreactive T cell clones were followed in the graft, circulation and bone marrow using bulk TCR-beta CDR3 sequencing. To identify alloreactive clones, pre-transplant mixed lymphocyte reaction products were sequenced and compared with unstimulated pre-transplant donor and recipient T cells. Of the 20 to 25 intestinal transplant recipients enrolled in the cohort, one of whom was a retransplant, a few patients without pretransplant specimens were excluded. A peak of at least 4% donor T cells among recipient peripheral blood mononuclear cells was the definition used for donor T cell macrochimerism. Samples from three later patients were sequenced in-house on an Illumina MiSeq with MiXCR processing rather than by the commercial service. Points the paper makes about the study in general: Early after transplant, declines in HvG clones were associated with peak levels of circulating GvH clones. The conclusions were limited by the relatively low number and heterogeneity of the intestinal transplant patients. Patients with donor T cell macrochimerism had high GvH to HvG T cell clonal ratios in their allografts. GvH clones turned up in recipient bone marrow, with some appearing earlier in ileal mucosa or blood, a pattern consistent with an intestinal mucosal origin.

About this clone: No cognate antigen has been identified for it. Base qualities are not recorded, but no much larger clone differs from it by a single base.

Library preparation was by the immunoSEQ multiplex PCR assay. In most patients, genomic DNA was isolated using the Qiagen DNeasy Blood and Tissue Kit and sent frozen to Adaptive Biotechnologies for TCR sequencing. For most patients, genomic DNA was subjected to high-throughput TCR-beta CDR3 sequencing by Adaptive Biotechnologies. The published analysis was carried out like this. Adaptive's ImmunoSEQ software was the source of the TCR sequencing data for 18 patients, while three other patients were processed with MiXCR and VDJtools. To correct CD4 versus CD8 sorting errors, sequences present in both subsets at a frequency ratio below 5:1 were removed. Because the origin of CDR3 nucleotide sequences shared between donor and recipient could not be assigned, those sequences were removed. To be classed as alloreactive, a clone needed at least 2-fold expansion over unstimulated cells and a minimum CFSE-low frequency of 0.002% (template counts) or 0.001% (read counts). Mappable clones were those detected in sequenced pre-transplant spleen, lymph node, or MLR CFSE-low populations of the donor or recipient. The cumulative frequency of alloreactive clones was calculated as a percentage of all sequences, weighted by copy number. The table was pulled from immuneACCESS by TCRdb, which kept in-frame rearrangements only. Such tables lose some clones; where checked, under half of the loss comes from unresolved V genes, and the rest has no known cause. V, J and clone size are taken as reported in that table, and D and trimming were inferred from the DNA itself. This sample lists 55,000 to 75,000 clones; about 87% were detected once. Of the sample, roughly 0.4% falls within the top ten clones.

This specimen's time point label, interpreted: cells obtained before transplantation from donor or recipient. CD3+CD4+ and CD3+CD8+ populations were FACS-sorted from unstimulated pre-transplant donor and recipient cells taken from spleen or lymph nodes. Based on the germline V gene, the CDR1 and CDR2 sequences are LGHNA and YNFKEQ. V trim: 3 bases; J trim: 0 bases; unmatched bases: 4. From cysteine to phenylalanine, the CDR3 is 17 amino acids long. Of all the DNA, just the CDR3 is kept, 51 bases in frame from base 1. The V and J segments used are TRBV4-2 and TRBJ2-2; 10 nucleotides in the junction match TRBD2. Sequenced here: unstimulated CD4+ T cells sorted from spleen or lymph node cells, sampled before transplant. The TCR sequence derives from a human donor who was the organ donor for an intestinal transplant. The CDR3: CASSQLTSGSNTGELFF. The DNA is TGTGCCAGCAGCCAGTTGACTAGCGGGTCGAACACCGGGGAGCTGTTTTTT.